This TCR beta chain was observed in a study of cytomegalovirus exposure and HLA in healthy donors. This clone was seen only a few times. The PCR made use of 60 Vbeta and 13 Jbeta primers. Profiled with immunoSEQ multiplex PCR; TCRdb holds only in-frame clones, not every one. The repertoire holds around 40,000 clones, with about 73% as singletons. The J segment lost 4 bases and the V segment lost 0 bases, leaving 6 bases of the junction unmatched. Germline lookup yields CDR1 MGHRA and CDR2 YSYEKL. The CDR3 has 16 residues. This sequence originates from a woman between 25 and 40 years old in good health and CMV-seronegative. The genes are TRBV4-1 and TRBJ1-5; 7 bases are a match to TRBD1. Sequencing input: PBMCs. The CDR3 sequence is CASSQDSGGINQPQHF. CDR3 nucleotides: TGCGCCAGCAGCCAAGACTCAGGGGGGATAAATCAGCCCCAGCATTTT.